The T cell receptor beta chain under discussion was sequenced for a study of T cell changes during pregnancy in multiple sclerosis. This CDR3 spans 13 amino acids. Unmatched junction bases numbered 0, after V lost 1 base and J lost 5 bases. Germline CDR1 reads LGHNA; CDR2 reads YSLEER. Profiled with immunoSEQ multiplex PCR; TCRdb holds only in-frame clones, not every one. This sample has about 69,000 clones; about nine tenths occur once, and the top ten carry 1.4%. The V and J genes are TRBV4-3 and TRBJ1-1; 8 positions match TRBD1. The source is a female donor with multiple sclerosis, enrolled in a pregnancy study. The source was peripheral blood, collected in the third trimester of pregnancy. CDR3: CASSQGTGTEAFF. In DNA, the CDR3 is TGCGCCAGCAGCCAAGGGACAGGGACTGAAGCTTTCTTT.